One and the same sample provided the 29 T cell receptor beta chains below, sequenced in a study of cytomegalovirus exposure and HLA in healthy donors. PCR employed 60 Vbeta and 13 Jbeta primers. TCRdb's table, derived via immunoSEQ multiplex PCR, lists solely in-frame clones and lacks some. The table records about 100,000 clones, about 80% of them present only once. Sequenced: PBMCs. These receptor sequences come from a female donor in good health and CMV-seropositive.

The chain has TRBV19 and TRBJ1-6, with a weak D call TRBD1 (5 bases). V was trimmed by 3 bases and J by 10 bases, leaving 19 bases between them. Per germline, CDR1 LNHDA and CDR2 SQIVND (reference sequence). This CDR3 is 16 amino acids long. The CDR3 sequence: CASSIRDPIGGSPLHF. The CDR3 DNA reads TGTGCCAGTAGTATCCGGGACCCTATCGGAGGGTCACCCCTCCACTTT.

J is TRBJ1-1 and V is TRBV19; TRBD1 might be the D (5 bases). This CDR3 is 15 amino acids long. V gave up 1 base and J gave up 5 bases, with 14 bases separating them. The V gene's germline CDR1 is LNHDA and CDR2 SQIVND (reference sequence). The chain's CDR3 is CASSIVSGGRTEAFF. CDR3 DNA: TGTGCCAGTAGTATAGTGTCGGGGGGAAGGACTGAAGCTTTCTTT.

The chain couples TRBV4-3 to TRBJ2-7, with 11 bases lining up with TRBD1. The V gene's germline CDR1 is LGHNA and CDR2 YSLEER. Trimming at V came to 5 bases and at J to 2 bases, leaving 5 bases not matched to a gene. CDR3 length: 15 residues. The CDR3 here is CASSKKGQGAYEQYF. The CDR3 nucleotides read TGCGCCAGCAGCAAGAAGGGACAGGGGGCCTACGAGCAGTACTTC.

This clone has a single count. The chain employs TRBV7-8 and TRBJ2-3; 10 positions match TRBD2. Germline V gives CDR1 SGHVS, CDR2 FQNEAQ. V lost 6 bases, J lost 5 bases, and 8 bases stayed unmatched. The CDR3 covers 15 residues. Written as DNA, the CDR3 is TGTGCCAGCAGAATTAGCGGGAGGCGGAGAGATACGCAGTATTTT. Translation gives CASRISGRRRDTQYF.

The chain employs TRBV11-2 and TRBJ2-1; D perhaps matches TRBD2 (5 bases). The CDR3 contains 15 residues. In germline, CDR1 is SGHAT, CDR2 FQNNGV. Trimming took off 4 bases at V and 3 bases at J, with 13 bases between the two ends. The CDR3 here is CASSWGVANYNEQFF. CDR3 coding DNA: TGTGCCAGCAGCTGGGGAGTAGCGAACTACAATGAGCAGTTCTTC.

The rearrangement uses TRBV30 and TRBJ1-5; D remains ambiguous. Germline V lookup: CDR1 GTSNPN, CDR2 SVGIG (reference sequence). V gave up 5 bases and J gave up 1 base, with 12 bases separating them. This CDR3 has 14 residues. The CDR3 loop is CAWGRELSNQPQHF. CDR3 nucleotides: TGTGCCTGGGGCCGGGAATTAAGCAATCAGCCCCAGCATTTT. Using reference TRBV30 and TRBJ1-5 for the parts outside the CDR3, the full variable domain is SQTIHQWPATLVQPVGSPLSLECTVEGTSNPNLYWYRQAAGRGLQLLFYSVGIGQISSEVPQNLSASRPQDRQFILSSKKLLLSDSGFYLCAWGRELSNQPQHFGDGTRLSIL.

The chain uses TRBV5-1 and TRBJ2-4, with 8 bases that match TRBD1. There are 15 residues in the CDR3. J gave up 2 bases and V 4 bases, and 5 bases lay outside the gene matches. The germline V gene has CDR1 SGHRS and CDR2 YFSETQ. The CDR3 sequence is CASSLGQVTKNIQYF. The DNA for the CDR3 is TGCGCCAGCAGCCTGGGACAGGTCACCAAAAACATTCAGTACTTC.

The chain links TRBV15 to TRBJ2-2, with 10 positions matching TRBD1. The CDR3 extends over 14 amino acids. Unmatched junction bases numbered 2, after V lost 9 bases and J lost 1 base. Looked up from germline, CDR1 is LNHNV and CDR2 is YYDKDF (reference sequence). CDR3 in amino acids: CATGDRGNTGELFF. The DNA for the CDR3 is TGTGCCACGGGGGACAGGGGGAACACCGGGGAGCTGTTTTTT.

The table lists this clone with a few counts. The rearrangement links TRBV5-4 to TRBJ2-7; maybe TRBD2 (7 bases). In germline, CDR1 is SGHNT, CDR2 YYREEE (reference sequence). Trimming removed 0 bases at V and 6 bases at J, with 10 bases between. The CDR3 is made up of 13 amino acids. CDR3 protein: CASSLVRGAEQYF. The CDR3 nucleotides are TGTGCCAGCAGCTTGGTTCGGGGGGCCGAGCAGTACTTC.

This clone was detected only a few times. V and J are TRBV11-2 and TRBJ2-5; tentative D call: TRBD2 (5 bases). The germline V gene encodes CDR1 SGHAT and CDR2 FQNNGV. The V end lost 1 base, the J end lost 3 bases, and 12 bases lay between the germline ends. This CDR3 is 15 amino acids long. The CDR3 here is CASSLGLAPEETQYF. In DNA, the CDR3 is TGTGCCAGCAGCTTAGGTCTAGCTCCAGAAGAGACCCAGTACTTC.

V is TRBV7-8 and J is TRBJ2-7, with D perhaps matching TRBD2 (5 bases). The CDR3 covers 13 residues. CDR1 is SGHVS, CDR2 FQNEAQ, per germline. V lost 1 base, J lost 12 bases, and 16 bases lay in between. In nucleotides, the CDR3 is TGTGCCAGCAGCTTAGGGACTCCCGGAGAAAGGTACTTC. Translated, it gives CASSLGTPGERYF. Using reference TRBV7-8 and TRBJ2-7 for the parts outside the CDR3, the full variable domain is GAGVSQSPRYKVAKRGQDVALRCDPISGHVSLFWYQQALGQGPEFLTYFQNEAQLDKSGLPSDRFFAERPEGSVSTLKIQRTQQEDSAVYLCASSLGTPGERYFGPGTRLTVT.

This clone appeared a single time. The CDR3 sequence is CASSNDRGLSYNEQFF. Written as DNA, the CDR3 is TGCGCCAGCAGCAACGACAGGGGGTTATCCTACAATGAGCAGTTCTTC. The chain is built from TRBV5-1 and TRBJ2-1; the match to TRBD1 covers 9 bases. Germline values: CDR1 SGHRS, CDR2 YFSETQ. J was trimmed by 1 base and V by 4 bases; bases with no gene match: 6. The CDR3 runs to 16 residues.

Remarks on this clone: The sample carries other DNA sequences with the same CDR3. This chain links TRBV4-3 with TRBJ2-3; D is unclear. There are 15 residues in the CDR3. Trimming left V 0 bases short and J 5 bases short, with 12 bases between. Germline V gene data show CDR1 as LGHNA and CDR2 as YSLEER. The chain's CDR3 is CASSQDRLVGDTQYF. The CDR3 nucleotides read TGCGCCAGCAGCCAAGATCGACTCGTAGGAGATACGCAGTATTTT.

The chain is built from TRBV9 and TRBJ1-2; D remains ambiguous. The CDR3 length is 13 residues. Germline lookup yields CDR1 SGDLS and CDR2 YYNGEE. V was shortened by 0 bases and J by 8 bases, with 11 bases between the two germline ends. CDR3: CASSVDPTGGYTF. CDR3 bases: TGTGCCAGCAGCGTAGATCCCACGGGGGGCTACACCTTC.

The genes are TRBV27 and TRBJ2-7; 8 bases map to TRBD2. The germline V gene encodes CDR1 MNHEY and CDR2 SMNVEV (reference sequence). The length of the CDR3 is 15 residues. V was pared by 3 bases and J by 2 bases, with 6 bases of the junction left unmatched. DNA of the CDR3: TGTGCCAGCAGTTTTGGGGGACTAGAAACCTACGAGCAGTACTTC. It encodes CASSFGGLETYEQYF.

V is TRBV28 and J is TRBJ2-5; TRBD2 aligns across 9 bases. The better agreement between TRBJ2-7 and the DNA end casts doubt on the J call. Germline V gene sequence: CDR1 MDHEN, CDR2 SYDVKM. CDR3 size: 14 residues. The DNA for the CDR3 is TGTGCCAGTTGGGGTAGCGGGAGCGTCTACGAGCAGTACTTC. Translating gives CASWGSGSVYEQYF.

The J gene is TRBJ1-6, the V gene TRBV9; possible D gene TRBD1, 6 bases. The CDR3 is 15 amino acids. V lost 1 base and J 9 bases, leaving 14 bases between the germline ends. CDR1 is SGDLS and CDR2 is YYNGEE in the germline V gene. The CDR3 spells CASSVRDTRSSPLHF. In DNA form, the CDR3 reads TGTGCCAGCAGCGTAAGGGACACCCGCAGTTCACCCCTCCACTTT.

The CDR3 reads CASSLQGLGSHEQYF. The CDR3 nucleotides are TGCGCCAGCAGCTTGCAGGGTTTGGGGTCCCACGAGCAGTACTTC. The V and J genes are TRBV5-1 and TRBJ2-5; weak D call: TRBD1 (5 bases). The DNA end lines up better with TRBJ2-7; the J call may be wrong. CDR1 and CDR2 (germline): SGHRS, YFSETQ. CDR3 length: 15 residues.

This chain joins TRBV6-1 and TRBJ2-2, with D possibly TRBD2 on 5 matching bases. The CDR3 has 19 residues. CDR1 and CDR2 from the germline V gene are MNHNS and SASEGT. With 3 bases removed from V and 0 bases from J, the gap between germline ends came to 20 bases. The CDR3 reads CASSEDPGGFPPNTGELFF. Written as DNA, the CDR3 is TGTGCCAGCAGTGAGGACCCCGGAGGTTTCCCCCCGAACACCGGGGAGCTGTTTTTT.

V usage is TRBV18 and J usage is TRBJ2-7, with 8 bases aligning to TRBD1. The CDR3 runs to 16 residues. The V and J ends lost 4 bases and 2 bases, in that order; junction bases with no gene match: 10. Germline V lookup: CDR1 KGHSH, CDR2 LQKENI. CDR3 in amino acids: CASSQGPGQATYEQYF. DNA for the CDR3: TGTGCCAGCTCACAGGGACCGGGACAGGCAACCTACGAGCAGTACTTC.

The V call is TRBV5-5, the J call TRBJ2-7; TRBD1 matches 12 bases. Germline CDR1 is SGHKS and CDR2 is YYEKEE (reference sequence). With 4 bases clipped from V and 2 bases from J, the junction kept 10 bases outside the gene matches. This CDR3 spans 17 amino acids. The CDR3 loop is CASSPGTGGGSPYEQYF. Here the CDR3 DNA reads TGTGCCAGCAGCCCGGGGACAGGGGGCGGTTCGCCCTACGAGCAGTACTTC.

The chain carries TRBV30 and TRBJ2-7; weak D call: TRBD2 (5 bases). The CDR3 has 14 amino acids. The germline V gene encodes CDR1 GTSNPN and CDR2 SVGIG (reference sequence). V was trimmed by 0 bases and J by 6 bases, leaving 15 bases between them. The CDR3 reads CAWSVLKLAGEQYF. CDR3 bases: TGTGCCTGGAGTGTACTGAAGTTGGCGGGCGAGCAGTACTTC.

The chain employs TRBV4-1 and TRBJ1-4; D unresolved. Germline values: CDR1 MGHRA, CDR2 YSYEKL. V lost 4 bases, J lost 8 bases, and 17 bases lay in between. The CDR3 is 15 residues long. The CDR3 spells CASSLQQFTGEKLFF. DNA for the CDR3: TGCGCCAGCAGCCTCCAACAGTTTACGGGGGAAAAACTGTTTTTT.

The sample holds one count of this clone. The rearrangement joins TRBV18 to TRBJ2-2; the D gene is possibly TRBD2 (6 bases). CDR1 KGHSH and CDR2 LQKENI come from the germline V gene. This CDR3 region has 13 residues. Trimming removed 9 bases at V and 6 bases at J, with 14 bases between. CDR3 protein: CASSTGGAGELFF. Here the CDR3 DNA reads TGTGCCAGTTCCACCGGGGGTGCCGGGGAGCTGTTTTTT.

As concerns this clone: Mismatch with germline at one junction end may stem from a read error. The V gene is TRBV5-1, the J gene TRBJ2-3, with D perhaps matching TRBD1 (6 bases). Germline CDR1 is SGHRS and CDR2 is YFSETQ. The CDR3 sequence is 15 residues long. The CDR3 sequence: CASSLGGQATYTQYF. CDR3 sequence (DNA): TGCGCCAGCAGCTTGGGGGGGCAAGCCACATATACGCAGTATTTT.

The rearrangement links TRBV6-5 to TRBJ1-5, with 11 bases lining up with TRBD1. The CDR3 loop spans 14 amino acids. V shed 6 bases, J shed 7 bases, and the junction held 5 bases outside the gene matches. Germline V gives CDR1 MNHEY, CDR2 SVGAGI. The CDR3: CASRPDRGPQPQHF. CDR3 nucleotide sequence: TGTGCCAGCAGGCCGGACAGGGGGCCGCAGCCCCAGCATTTT.

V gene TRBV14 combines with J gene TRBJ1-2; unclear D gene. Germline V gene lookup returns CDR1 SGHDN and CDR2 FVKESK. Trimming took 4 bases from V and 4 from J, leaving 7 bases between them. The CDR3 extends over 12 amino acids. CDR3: CASSRYTYGYTF. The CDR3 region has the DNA TGTGCCAGCAGCCGGTACACCTATGGCTACACCTTC.

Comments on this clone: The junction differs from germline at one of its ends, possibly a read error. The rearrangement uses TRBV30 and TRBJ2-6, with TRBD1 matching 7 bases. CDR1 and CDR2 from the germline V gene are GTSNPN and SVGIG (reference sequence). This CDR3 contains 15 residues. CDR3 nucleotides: TGTGCCTGGAGCGAGGGACAGCCTGGGGCCAACGGCCTGACTTTC. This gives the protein CAWSEGQPGANGLTF.

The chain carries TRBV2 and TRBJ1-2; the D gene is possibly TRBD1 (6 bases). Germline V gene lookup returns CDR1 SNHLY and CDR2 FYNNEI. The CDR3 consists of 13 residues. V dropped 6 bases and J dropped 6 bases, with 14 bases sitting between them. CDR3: CASSDRGGHGYTF. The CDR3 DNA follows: TGTGCCAGCAGCGATAGGGGGGGACATGGCTACACCTTC.